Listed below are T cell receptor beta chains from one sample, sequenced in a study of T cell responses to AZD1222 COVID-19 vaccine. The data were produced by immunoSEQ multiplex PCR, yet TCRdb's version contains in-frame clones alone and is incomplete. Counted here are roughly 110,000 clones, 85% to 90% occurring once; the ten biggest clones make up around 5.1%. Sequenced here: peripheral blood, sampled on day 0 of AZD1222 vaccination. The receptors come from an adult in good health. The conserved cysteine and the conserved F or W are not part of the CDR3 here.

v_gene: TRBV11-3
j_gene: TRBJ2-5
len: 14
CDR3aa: ASSSGVGKRAETQY

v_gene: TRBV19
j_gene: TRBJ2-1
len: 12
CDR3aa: ASNPRGKYNEQF

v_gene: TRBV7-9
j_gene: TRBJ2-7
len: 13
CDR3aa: ASSPTSVRQSEQY

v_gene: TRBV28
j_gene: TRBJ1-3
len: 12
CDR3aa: ASTSEGSGNTIY

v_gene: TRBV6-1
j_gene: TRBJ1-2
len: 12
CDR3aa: ASSESGVIYGYT

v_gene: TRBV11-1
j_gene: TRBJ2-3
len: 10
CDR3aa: ASSQNWDTQY

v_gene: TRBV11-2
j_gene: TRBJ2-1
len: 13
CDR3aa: ASSYLTGAYNEQF

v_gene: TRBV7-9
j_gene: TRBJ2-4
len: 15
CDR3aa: ASSRDRTGGAKNIQY

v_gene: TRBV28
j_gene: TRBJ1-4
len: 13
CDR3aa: ASSPSRDRAGKLF

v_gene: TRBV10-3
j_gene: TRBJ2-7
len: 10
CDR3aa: ASGTGNYEQY

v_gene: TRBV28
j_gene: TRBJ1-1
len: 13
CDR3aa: ASSPWRAGNTEAF

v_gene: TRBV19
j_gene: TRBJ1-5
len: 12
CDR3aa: ASSGANRNQPQH

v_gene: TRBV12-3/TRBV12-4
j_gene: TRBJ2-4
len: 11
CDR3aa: ASSLPGQNIQY

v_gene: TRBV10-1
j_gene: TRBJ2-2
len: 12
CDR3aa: ASSEWLTTGELF

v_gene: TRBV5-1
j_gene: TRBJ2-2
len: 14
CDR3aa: ASSHHRTGSTGELF

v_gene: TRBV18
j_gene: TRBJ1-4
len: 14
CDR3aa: ASSPGGVSTNEKLF

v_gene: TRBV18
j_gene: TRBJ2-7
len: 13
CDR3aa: ASSPGLADSYEQY

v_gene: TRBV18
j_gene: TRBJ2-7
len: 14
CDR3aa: ASSPPNGAQPYEQY

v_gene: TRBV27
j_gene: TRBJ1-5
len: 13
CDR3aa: ASGRTVRGNQPQH

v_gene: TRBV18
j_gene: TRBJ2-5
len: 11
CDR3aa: ASSPEVQETQY

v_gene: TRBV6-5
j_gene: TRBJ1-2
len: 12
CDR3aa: ASSPGTGRDGYT

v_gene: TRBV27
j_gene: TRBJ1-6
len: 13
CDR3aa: ASLGGSSYNSPLH

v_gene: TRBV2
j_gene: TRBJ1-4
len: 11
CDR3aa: ASTPGVGEKLF

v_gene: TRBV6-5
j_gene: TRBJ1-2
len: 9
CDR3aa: ASSSNYGYT

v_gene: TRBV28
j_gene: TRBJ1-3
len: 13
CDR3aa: ASVTLQGMGNTIY

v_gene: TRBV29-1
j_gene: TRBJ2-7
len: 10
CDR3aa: SVVGQGYEQY